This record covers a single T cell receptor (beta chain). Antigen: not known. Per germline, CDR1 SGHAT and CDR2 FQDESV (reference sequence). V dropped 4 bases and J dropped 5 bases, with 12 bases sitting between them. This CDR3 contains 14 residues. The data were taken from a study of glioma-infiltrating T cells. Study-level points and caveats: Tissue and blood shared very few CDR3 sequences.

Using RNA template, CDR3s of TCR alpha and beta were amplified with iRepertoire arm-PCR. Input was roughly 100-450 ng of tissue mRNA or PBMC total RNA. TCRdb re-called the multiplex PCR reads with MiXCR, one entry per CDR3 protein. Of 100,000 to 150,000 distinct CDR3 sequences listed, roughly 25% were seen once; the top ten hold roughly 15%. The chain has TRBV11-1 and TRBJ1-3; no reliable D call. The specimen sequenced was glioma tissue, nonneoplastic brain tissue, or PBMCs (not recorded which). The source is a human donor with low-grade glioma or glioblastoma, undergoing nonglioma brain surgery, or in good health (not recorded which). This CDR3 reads CASSYGRLRNTIYF. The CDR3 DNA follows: TGTGCCAGCAGCTACGGACGGCTTAGAAACACCATATATTTT. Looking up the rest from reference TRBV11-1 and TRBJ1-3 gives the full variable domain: EAEVAQSPRYKITEKSQAVAFWCDPISGHATLYWYRQILGQGPELLVQFQDESVVDDSQLPKDRFSAERLKGVDSTLKIQPAELGDSAMYLCASSYGRLRNTIYFGEGSWLTVV.